The 22 T cell receptor beta chains given below trace back to one sample, sequenced in a study of cytomegalovirus exposure and HLA in healthy donors. The primer mix had 60 Vbeta and 13 Jbeta primers. Here immunoSEQ multiplex PCR was the method, and the copy in TCRdb shows in-frame clones only, minus some. The profile shows about 120,000 clones, around 74% of them singletons. Sample: PBMCs. The receptor source for this set is a man aged 55 to 70 in good health and CMV-seropositive.

CDR3 protein: CASSEIGTGYGYTF. The CDR3 nucleotides are TGTGCCAGCAGTGAAATCGGGACAGGGTATGGCTACACCTTC. The V and J genes are TRBV6-1 and TRBJ1-2; 9 bases map to TRBD1. Germline V CDR1 and CDR2: MNHNS, SASEGT. The CDR3 contains 14 residues. V lost 2 bases to trimming and J lost 5 bases; unmatched junction nucleotides: 3.

V and J are TRBV27 and TRBJ2-3; possible D gene TRBD1, 5 bases. The CDR3 consists of 13 residues. Trimming left V 6 bases short and J 10 bases short, with 17 bases between. Germline CDR1 MNHEY, CDR2 SMNVEV (reference sequence). CDR3 bases: TGTGCCAGCAGAAACTTTGGGGCGATCGCGCAGTATTTT. Its translation: CASRNFGAIAQYF.

The rearrangement joins TRBV15 to TRBJ1-4; 10 nucleotides line up with TRBD1. The CDR3 extends over 15 amino acids. The J segment lost 6 bases and the V segment lost 6 bases, leaving 7 bases of the junction unmatched. Germline CDR1 and CDR2: LNHNV and YYDKDF (reference sequence). The CDR3 bases are TGTGCCACCAGGGACGCCGGGACAGGGGATGAAAAACTGTTTTTT. It is translated as CATRDAGTGDEKLFF.

This clone turned up a few times. CDR3 residues: CASTPQTLNTEAFF. The CDR3 DNA sequence: TGTGCCAGCACCCCACAGACCTTGAACACTGAAGCTTTCTTT. This rearrangement joins TRBV6-5 to TRBJ1-1; D gene ambiguous. The CDR3 has 14 amino acids. V shed 7 bases and J shed 0 bases, with 12 bases lying between them. Germline V CDR1 and CDR2: MNHEY, SVGAGI.

The chain joins TRBV5-5 to TRBJ1-5; no reliable D call. CDR3 length: 15 amino acids. Germline CDR1 is SGHKS and CDR2 is YYEKEE (reference sequence). V lost 0 bases to trimming and J lost 3 bases, with 10 bases between them. The CDR3 sequence: CASSLASGVNQPQHF. CDR3 in DNA: TGTGCCAGCAGCTTGGCCAGTGGAGTCAATCAGCCCCAGCATTTT. The variable domain in full, completed from reference TRBV5-5 and TRBJ1-5, reads DAGVTQSPTHLIKTRGQQVTLRCSPISGHKSVSWYQQVLGQGPQFIFQYYEKEERGRGNFPDRFSARQFPNYSSELNVNALLLGDSALYLCASSLASGVNQPQHFGDGTRLSIL.

The chain links TRBV20-1 to TRBJ1-2; no firm D call. The CDR3 has 10 amino acids. The germline V and J ends were trimmed by 4 bases and 5 bases, with 5 bases remaining between them. CDR1 DFQATT and CDR2 SNEGSKA come from the germline V gene (reference sequence). CDR3 bases: TGCAGTGCTACCGAGTATGGCTACACCTTC. It translates to CSATEYGYTF.

This clone has only a few counts. The V and J genes are TRBV30 and TRBJ1-1, with D unresolved. From germline, CDR1 is GTSNPN and CDR2 SVGIG (reference sequence). The CDR3 runs 13 residues. V was cut by 0 bases and J by 7 bases, with 12 bases left in between. This CDR3 reads CAWSVGRQIEAFF. The CDR3 nucleotides are TGTGCCTGGAGTGTGGGCCGGCAGATTGAAGCTTTCTTT.

The chain has TRBV5-5 and TRBJ2-7, with D possibly being TRBD2 (5 bases). The CDR3 runs 14 residues. In germline, CDR1 is SGHKS, CDR2 YYEKEE (reference sequence). Deletions cut 3 bases from V and 6 bases from J, with 16 bases between. CDR3 sequence: CASSSLTIAGEQYF. CDR3 DNA sequence: TGTGCCAGCAGCTCCTTGACTATTGCGGGCGAGCAGTACTTC.

V and J are TRBV27 and TRBJ2-7, with 9 nucleotides matching TRBD1. This CDR3 comprises 16 residues. The junction had 10 bases not matched to a gene; V was cut back by 4 bases and J by 3 bases. CDR1 and CDR2 (germline): MNHEY, SMNVEV (reference sequence). CDR3: CASSSLGQGPYYEQYF. The DNA of the CDR3 is TGTGCCAGCAGTTCTTTAGGACAGGGGCCCTACTACGAGCAGTACTTC.

The CDR3 coding sequence is TGTGCCAGCTATTACCGGGTCAACACTGAAGCTTTCTTT. It specifies CASYYRVNTEAFF. V usage is TRBV2 and J usage is TRBJ1-1; unclear D gene. This CDR3 region has 13 residues. In germline, CDR1 is SNHLY, CDR2 FYNNEI. The ends were cut back, 8 bases at V and 2 bases at J, with 12 bases in the middle.

The rearrangement joins TRBV5-1 to TRBJ2-3; maybe TRBD1 (6 bases). Trimming removed 0 bases at V and 6 bases at J, with 11 bases between. Germline V gene data show CDR1 as SGHRS and CDR2 as YFSETQ. CDR3 length equals 14 residues. The CDR3, as DNA: TGCGCCAGCAGCTTGGAAGGCACAGGGGATACGCAGTATTTT. Amino acid sequence: CASSLEGTGDTQYF.

The chain combines TRBV7-2 with TRBJ1-1; 7 nucleotides match TRBD1. J gave up 3 bases and V 5 bases, and 6 bases lay outside the gene matches. The germline gives CDR1 SGHTA, CDR2 FQGNSA. This CDR3 is 14 amino acids long. The chain's CDR3 is CASSKGGWDTEAFF. The CDR3 DNA reads TGTGCCAGCAGCAAAGGGGGCTGGGACACTGAAGCTTTCTTT.

The V and J genes are TRBV7-3 and TRBJ2-5, with TRBD2 identical over 8 bases. The better agreement between TRBJ2-7 and the DNA end casts doubt on the J call. CDR1 is SGHTA and CDR2 is FQGTGA in the germline V gene. The CDR3 is 14 amino acids. In DNA form, the CDR3 reads TGTGCCAGCAGCCCGGGAGGGCCGGCCTACGAGCAGTACTTC. Its translation is CASSPGGPAYEQYF.

The chain couples TRBV9 to TRBJ2-5, with 8 bases fitting TRBD1. Matching the DNA end better, TRBJ2-7 makes the J call doubtful. Per the germline V gene, CDR1 is SGDLS and CDR2 is YYNGEE. The CDR3 is made up of 14 amino acids. The CDR3 bases are TGTGCCAGCAGCGTAGGGCAGGGGGCAGCCGAGCAGTACTTC. Its translation is CASSVGQGAAEQYF.

The chain has TRBV4-1 and TRBJ1-1, with D possibly TRBD1 on 5 matching bases. Germline V CDR1 and CDR2: MGHRA, YSYEKL. This CDR3 spans 15 amino acids. The V end was cut by 0 bases, the J end by 1 base, with 9 bases between. The chain's CDR3 is CASSQDGQGNTEAFF. In DNA, the CDR3 is TGCGCCAGCAGCCAAGATGGTCAGGGGAACACTGAAGCTTTCTTT.

The V gene is TRBV7-9, the J gene TRBJ1-3; no reliable D call. V was pared by 1 base and J by 6 bases, with 7 bases between. CDR1 and CDR2 (germline): SEHNR, FQNEAQ (reference sequence). The CDR3 is made up of 13 amino acids. This chain's CDR3 is CASSLEVANTIYF. The CDR3 coding sequence is TGTGCCAGCAGCTTAGAAGTGGCAAACACCATATATTTT.

The gene calls are TRBV2 and TRBJ1-3; D gene unclear. The CDR3 contains 15 residues. CDR1 and CDR2 (germline): SNHLY, FYNNEI. Trimming pared 6 bases from V and 0 bases from J, leaving 12 bases between. Here the CDR3 reads CASRRNGDSGNTIYF. DNA of the CDR3: TGTGCCAGCAGAAGGAACGGGGACTCTGGAAACACCATATATTTT.

This sequence joins TRBV5-1 and TRBJ2-3, with 9 bases that match TRBD1. The length of the CDR3 is 15 residues. V lost 4 bases to trimming and J lost 4 bases; unmatched junction nucleotides: 7. CDR1 is SGHRS, CDR2 YFSETQ, per germline. The CDR3 DNA is TGCGCCAGCAGCCCCACAGGGGGCCGGCCAGATACGCAGTATTTT. Its protein product is CASSPTGGRPDTQYF. The variable domain in full, with the rest retrieved from reference TRBV5-1 and TRBJ2-3, is KAGVTQTPRYLIKTRGQQVTLSCSPISGHRSVSWYQQTPGQGLQFLFEYFSETQRNKGNFPGRFSGRQFSNSRSEMNVSTLELGDSALYLCASSPTGGRPDTQYFGPGTRLTVL.

The V and J genes are TRBV19 and TRBJ2-1; D is unresolved. V was cut by 6 bases and J by 5 bases, with 11 bases left in between. This CDR3 contains 13 residues. Per the germline V gene, CDR1 is LNHDA and CDR2 is SQIVND (reference sequence). The CDR3 bases are TGTGCCAGTAGAACCACTCAACACAATGAGCAGTTCTTC. Encoded protein: CASRTTQHNEQFF.

This clone showed up just a few times. This chain joins TRBV6-5 and TRBJ1-1; TRBD1 matches at 9 bases. Germline CDR1 is MNHEY and CDR2 is SVGAGI. The CDR3 totals 13 residues. With V trimmed by 5 bases and J by 4 bases, 2 bases remained unmatched. The CDR3 nucleotides read TGTGCCAGCAGTACAGGGGGCAGCACTGAAGCTTTCTTT. Translating gives CASSTGGSTEAFF.

This clone was observed a few times. The sample has other DNA sequences that encode this CDR3 too. The rearrangement joins TRBV5-4 to TRBJ2-5; tentative D call: TRBD1 (6 bases). CDR1 SGHNT and CDR2 YYREEE come from the germline V gene (reference sequence). Trimming pared 3 bases from V and 1 base from J, leaving 10 bases between. The CDR3 has 14 residues. The CDR3 sequence: CASSSRGTQETQYF. CDR3 sequence (DNA): TGTGCCAGCAGCTCCAGGGGCACCCAAGAGACCCAGTACTTC.

The V call is TRBV18, the J call TRBJ2-7; possibly TRBD1 for D (6 bases). V shed 4 bases and J shed 6 bases, with 19 bases lying between them. This CDR3 has 15 amino acids. Per germline, CDR1 KGHSH and CDR2 LQKENI. CDR3 coding DNA: TGTGCCAGCTCACTCTCCGGCAGGGGTGGTCGCGAGCAGTACTTC. Its translation is CASSLSGRGGREQYF.